Shown below are 29 T cell receptor beta chains from a single sample sequenced in a study of memory CD8 T cells in hepatitis C reinfection. Produced via immunoSEQ multiplex PCR; TCRdb's table is partial and in-frame only. The sample contains some 5,000 clones, roughly 87% of which appear only once. Time point defined: late/post reinfection, 12 to 24 weeks after detection. Sorted cells were sequenced directly ex vivo without any in vitro expansion. What was sequenced was naive CD8+ T cells sorted from blood. These receptors all stem from a man aged 50-60 years with hepatitis C virus infection.

The chain links TRBV30 to TRBJ2-3, with 9 bases matching TRBD1. The CDR3 has 15 residues. V lost 8 bases to trimming and J lost 0 bases; unmatched junction nucleotides: 9. CDR1 GTSNPN and CDR2 SVGIG come from the germline V gene (reference sequence). CDR3 sequence (DNA): TGTGCCCGGGGACAGGGCCCATCTAGCACAGATACGCAGTATTTT. Translated: CARGQGPSSTDTQYF.

The J gene is TRBJ2-7, the V gene TRBV2, with TRBD2 as a possible D gene (5 bases). V lost 1 base and J 0 bases, leaving 10 bases between the germline ends. CDR1 and CDR2 (germline): SNHLY, FYNNEI. There are 15 residues in the CDR3. Written as DNA, the CDR3 is TGTGCCAGCAGTGAAGGGAGCGGAACCTCCTACGAGCAGTACTTC. This gives the protein CASSEGSGTSYEQYF.

This rearrangement joins TRBV7-8 to TRBJ2-1; tentative D call: TRBD2 (6 bases). This CDR3 contains 18 residues. Deletions cut 1 base from V and 5 bases from J, with 21 bases between. Looked up from germline, CDR1 is SGHVS and CDR2 is FQNEAQ. CDR3 protein: CASSLVGNWGGGHNEQFF. The DNA of the CDR3 is TGTGCCAGCAGCTTAGTCGGGAACTGGGGAGGTGGCCACAATGAGCAGTTCTTC. Drawing the rest from reference TRBV7-8 and TRBJ2-1, the complete variable domain is GAGVSQSPRYKVAKRGQDVALRCDPISGHVSLFWYQQALGQGPEFLTYFQNEAQLDKSGLPSDRFFAERPEGSVSTLKIQRTQQEDSAVYLCASSLVGNWGGGHNEQFFGPGTRLTVL.

V is TRBV19 and J is TRBJ2-3, with D maybe TRBD1 (5 bases). The V end was cut by 3 bases, the J end by 6 bases, with 16 bases between. This CDR3 has 15 residues. Looked up from germline, CDR1 is LNHDA and CDR2 is SQIVND (reference sequence). The CDR3 protein is CASSMSDTSGDTQYF. The CDR3 region has the DNA TGTGCCAGTAGTATGTCTGACACTTCAGGGGATACGCAGTATTTT.

The genes are TRBV19 and TRBJ2-7, with 7 bases identical to TRBD2. The germline gives CDR1 LNHDA, CDR2 SQIVND (reference sequence). Trimming at V came to 9 bases and at J to 3 bases, leaving 5 bases not matched to a gene. CDR3 length: 12 residues. The chain's CDR3 is CASTGGSYEQYF. The CDR3 bases are TGTGCCAGCACCGGCGGGAGCTACGAGCAGTACTTC. Using reference TRBV19 and TRBJ2-7 for the parts outside the CDR3, the full variable domain is DGGITQSPKYLFRKEGQNVTLSCEQNLNHDAMYWYRQDPGQGLRLIYYSQIVNDFQKGDIAEGYSVSREKKESFPLTVTSAQKNPTAFYLCASTGGSYEQYFGPGTRLTVT.

V is TRBV30 and J is TRBJ2-5; tentatively, D is TRBD2 (5 bases). Germline lookup yields CDR1 GTSNPN and CDR2 SVGIG (reference sequence). CDR3 size: 14 residues. Trimming stripped 0 bases from V and 1 base from J, with 9 bases between. The CDR3 DNA reads TGTGCCTGGAGTGTACTAGGGATCCAAGAGACCCAGTACTTC. This translates into CAWSVLGIQETQYF.

The CDR3 protein is CASSPVGTGVEQYF. CDR3 nucleotides: TGCGCCAGCAGCCCAGTTGGGACAGGGGTCGAGCAGTACTTC. The rearrangement links TRBV4-1 to TRBJ2-7; 10 bases agree with TRBD1. This CDR3 contains 14 residues. Germline CDR1 and CDR2: MGHRA and YSYEKL. The V and J ends lost 4 bases and 6 bases, in that order; junction bases with no gene match: 6.

This clone was recorded only once. The rearrangement joins TRBV7-6 to TRBJ2-7, with 12 nucleotides matching TRBD2. The CDR3 is made up of 14 amino acids. The trim removed 5 bases at V and 5 bases at J, leaving 4 bases unmatched. From germline, CDR1 is SGHVS and CDR2 FNYEAQ. The CDR3 protein is CASSLLAGGHEQYF. DNA for the CDR3: TGTGCCAGCAGCCTACTAGCGGGAGGTCACGAGCAGTACTTC.

The chain combines TRBV30 with TRBJ1-2; weak D call: TRBD1 (6 bases). The CDR3 loop spans 12 amino acids. Deletions cut 0 bases from V and 5 bases from J, with 7 bases between. The germline V gene has CDR1 GTSNPN and CDR2 SVGIG (reference sequence). CDR3 coding DNA: TGTGCCTGGAGTGTTACAGGGTATGGCTACACCTTC. Encoded protein: CAWSVTGYGYTF.

This clone was counted between two and nine times. The chain carries TRBV9 and TRBJ1-1; D remains ambiguous. Trimming took off 0 bases at V and 6 bases at J, with 9 bases between the two ends. Germline-derived CDR1 and CDR2 are SGDLS and YYNGEE. CDR3 length: 13 residues. The CDR3 sequence is CASSVDNSAEAFF. The CDR3 nucleotides are TGTGCCAGCAGCGTAGACAATTCCGCTGAAGCTTTCTTT.

CDR3 DNA sequence: TGTGCCAGCAGCCCCGACTATACCGGGGAGCTGTTTTTT. Protein: CASSPDYTGELFF. The chain is built from TRBV2 and TRBJ2-2; TRBD2 might be the D (5 bases). The germline gives CDR1 SNHLY, CDR2 FYNNEI. The germline V and J ends were trimmed by 6 bases and 5 bases, with 10 bases remaining between them. CDR3 size: 13 residues.

The chain is built from TRBV6-5 and TRBJ2-7, with 8 bases that match TRBD2. After removal of 5 bases from V and 3 bases from J, the junction contained 6 bases not matched to a gene. The CDR3 is 14 amino acids. Germline loops: CDR1 MNHEY, CDR2 SVGAGI. The CDR3 loop reads CASSPAGGVYEQYF. The DNA for the CDR3 is TGTGCCAGCAGTCCCGCGGGGGGCGTCTACGAGCAGTACTTC.

V is TRBV6-5 and J is TRBJ1-2; 10 nucleotides agree with TRBD1. Germline V gene lookup returns CDR1 MNHEY and CDR2 SVGAGI. This CDR3 spans 16 amino acids. V shed 0 bases and J 6 bases; nucleotides not matched to a gene: 7. Here the CDR3 DNA reads TGTGCCAGCAGTTACTCCTCGACAGGGGGCCGAGATGGCTACACCTTC. Encoded protein: CASSYSSTGGRDGYTF.

The V gene is TRBV7-3, the J gene TRBJ2-5; 11 bases map to TRBD2. V trimming: 2 bases; J trimming: 4 bases; junction bases outside the gene matches: 3. The CDR3 runs 15 residues. Germline lookup yields CDR1 SGHTA and CDR2 FQGTGA. CDR3 DNA: TGTGCCAGCAGCTTACTAGCGGGAGGTGGAGAGACCCAGTACTTC. Encoded protein: CASSLLAGGGETQYF.

V usage is TRBV4-1 and J usage is TRBJ1-1, with 7 bases aligning to TRBD1. Germline-derived CDR1 and CDR2 are MGHRA and YSYEKL. V gave up 4 bases and J gave up 0 bases; unmatched junction bases: 8. The length of the CDR3 is 16 residues. The CDR3, as DNA: TGCGCCAGCAGCCGAGGGACAGAACTCATGAACACTGAAGCTTTCTTT. This codes for CASSRGTELMNTEAFF.

This chain uses TRBV9 with TRBJ2-3, with 8 bases that match TRBD1. The germline V gene has CDR1 SGDLS and CDR2 YYNGEE. This CDR3 is 16 amino acids long. With V trimmed by 2 bases and J by 3 bases, 8 bases remained unmatched. CDR3 nucleotide sequence: TGTGCCAGCAGCGTCGCAGACAGGGGCGAGACAGATACGCAGTATTTT. Residues: CASSVADRGETDTQYF.

V is TRBV27 and J is TRBJ1-2, with D perhaps matching TRBD1 (6 bases). The ends were cut back, 5 bases at V and 8 bases at J, with 21 bases in the middle. Germline values: CDR1 MNHEY, CDR2 SMNVEV (reference sequence). CDR3 length: 15 amino acids. For the CDR3, the DNA is TGTGCCAGCAGTCAAACCCACAGGGATTCTTGGGGCTACACCTTC. Translated: CASSQTHRDSWGYTF.

The CDR3: CASSFAESTEAFF. The CDR3 coding sequence is TGTGCCAGCAGCTTCGCAGAATCCACTGAAGCTTTCTTT. The chain carries TRBV11-3 and TRBJ1-1; D is uncertain. CDR3 length equals 13 residues. Trimming pared 3 bases from V and 4 bases from J, leaving 9 bases between. Looked up from germline, CDR1 is SGHNT and CDR2 is YENEEA.

This chain connects TRBV11-3 to TRBJ2-7, with D unresolved. From germline, CDR1 is SGHNT and CDR2 YENEEA. The ends were cut back, 0 bases at V and 3 bases at J, with 3 bases in the middle. The CDR3 spans 12 residues. This chain's CDR3 is CASSLDVYEQYF. The CDR3 bases are TGTGCCAGCAGCTTAGACGTCTACGAGCAGTACTTC.

The chain combines TRBV19 with TRBJ2-3, with D tentatively TRBD2 (6 bases). CDR1 is LNHDA, CDR2 SQIVND, per germline (reference sequence). Trimming left V 5 bases short and J 6 bases short, with 15 bases between. This CDR3 contains 14 residues. DNA of the CDR3: TGTGCCAGTAGTGCGGAGGGCCGGGGTGATACGCAGTATTTT. Residues: CASSAEGRGDTQYF.

This chain uses TRBV5-6 with TRBJ2-3; weak D call: TRBD2 (5 bases). CDR3 length: 14 amino acids. V shed 4 bases and J shed 4 bases, with 13 bases lying between them. In germline, CDR1 is SGHDT, CDR2 YYEEEE. In nucleotides, the CDR3 is TGTGCCAGCAGCGCCGGGGTAACCCCAGATACGCAGTATTTT. Amino acids: CASSAGVTPDTQYF.

Only a few counts were recorded for this clone. The genes are TRBV27 and TRBJ1-5, with 7 bases lining up with TRBD1. Germline trimming cut 10 bases from V and 1 base from J; bases unmatched to any gene: 10. The germline V gene encodes CDR1 MNHEY and CDR2 SMNVEV (reference sequence). The CDR3 extends over 15 amino acids. The CDR3 is CATEKPGQSNQPQHF. The CDR3 nucleotides read TGTGCCACCGAAAAGCCGGGACAGAGCAATCAGCCCCAGCATTTT.

The gene calls are TRBV7-9 and TRBJ2-2, with D perhaps TRBD2 (7 bases). The germline V and J ends were trimmed by 5 bases and 4 bases, with 20 bases remaining between them. This CDR3 has 17 residues. Germline V gene sequence: CDR1 SEHNR, CDR2 FQNEAQ (reference sequence). The CDR3 reads CASSPPGGLFGTGELFF. The CDR3 bases are TGTGCCAGCAGCCCCCCCGGGGGGCTTTTTGGCACCGGGGAGCTGTTTTTT.

The table lists this clone with a few counts. V and J are TRBV10-3 and TRBJ2-7; maybe TRBD2 (5 bases). V lost 3 bases and J lost 0, with 9 bases in between. CDR1 is ENHRY and CDR2 is SYGVKD in the germline V gene. This CDR3 has 14 amino acids. DNA of the CDR3: TGTGCCATCAGTGAAGCGGTGAGCTCCTACGAGCAGTACTTC. It is translated as CAISEAVSSYEQYF.

This sequence joins TRBV7-9 and TRBJ1-2; TRBD1 is a possible D gene (5 bases). The germline V gene has CDR1 SEHNR and CDR2 FQNEAQ (reference sequence). This CDR3 has 15 residues. The V and J ends lost 5 bases and 8 bases respectively, with 21 bases between them. In DNA form, the CDR3 reads TGTGCCAGCAGCCTCCCTGGGAGGGACTCCGGAGGCTACACCTTC. Amino acids: CASSLPGRDSGGYTF.

This chain joins TRBV11-2 and TRBJ2-6, with 10 bases matching TRBD2. The trim removed 1 base at V and 4 bases at J, leaving 7 bases unmatched. Germline loops: CDR1 SGHAT, CDR2 FQNNGV. CDR3 length: 18 amino acids. Here the CDR3 DNA reads TGTGCCAGCAGCTTAGTTTCAGCGGGAGGGCCGGGGGCCAACGTCCTGACTTTC. Translating gives CASSLVSAGGPGANVLTF.

The chain is built from TRBV4-2 and TRBJ1-2, with D perhaps TRBD1 (6 bases). The V gene's germline CDR1 is LGHNA and CDR2 YNFKEQ. The CDR3 loop spans 14 amino acids. V was clipped by 0 bases and J by 9 bases, with 14 bases between them. CDR3: CASSQDQDSLSYTF. In DNA form, the CDR3 reads TGTGCCAGCAGCCAAGATCAGGACAGCTTAAGCTACACCTTC.

This sequence joins TRBV30 and TRBJ2-7, with TRBD2 matching over 7 bases. There are 13 residues in the CDR3. J gave up 0 bases and V 6 bases, and 5 bases lay outside the gene matches. CDR1 and CDR2 (germline): GTSNPN, SVGIG (reference sequence). CDR3 sequence (DNA): TGTGCCTGTGGGGGGGGTTACTCCTACGAGCAGTACTTC. Its translation: CACGGGYSYEQYF.

The rearrangement uses TRBV9 and TRBJ2-3; TRBD2 matches at 7 bases. The CDR3 consists of 20 residues. Unmatched junction bases numbered 27, after V lost 0 bases and J lost 11 bases. The germline gives CDR1 SGDLS, CDR2 YYNGEE. Here the CDR3 DNA reads TGTGCCAGCAGCGTAGGGTTCCTAGCGGACTCGGCATTAACAGGAGATGGGCAGTATTTT. Translation: CASSVGFLADSALTGDGQYF.